The 5 T cell receptor beta chains below were found in one sample sequenced in a study of control samples from healthy donors and cancer patients. Sequencing used immunoSEQ multiplex PCR; TCRdb keeps in-frame clones, though not all of them. Of 150,000 to 200,000 clones listed, 92% were seen once; the top ten hold about 0.73%. Input material: blood. The receptors were gathered from a woman aged 25 to 39 in good health.

The rearrangement joins TRBV4-3 to TRBJ2-7; D unresolved. Trimming left V 0 bases short and J 4 bases short, with 10 bases between. The CDR3 runs 14 residues. Germline CDR1 reads LGHNA; CDR2 reads YSLEER. In nucleotides, the CDR3 is TGCGCCAGCAGCCAAGATCCCGAAGGGTACGAGCAGTACTTC. Encoded protein: CASSQDPEGYEQYF.

The chain carries TRBV30 and TRBJ2-2; 11 nucleotides line up with TRBD1. J lost 7 bases, V lost 4 bases, and 8 bases had no gene match. The CDR3 is 15 amino acids. Germline CDR1 and CDR2: GTSNPN and SVGIG (reference sequence). CDR3 nucleotide sequence: TGTGCCTGGAAGGGTGGGACAGGGGGAATCGGGGAGCTGTTTTTT. This codes for CAWKGGTGGIGELFF.

The CDR3 is CASSLVGTGSYEQYF. The CDR3 DNA sequence: TGTGCCAGCAGCTTAGTAGGGACAGGGTCCTACGAGCAGTACTTC. The chain is built from TRBV7-9 and TRBJ2-7; 9 nucleotides align to TRBD1. From germline, CDR1 is SEHNR and CDR2 FQNEAQ (reference sequence). Unmatched junction bases numbered 2, after V lost 1 base and J lost 1 base. This CDR3 has 15 amino acids.

The V and J genes are TRBV4-1 and TRBJ2-3; D not certain. The CDR3 is 15 residues long. Germline CDR1 is MGHRA and CDR2 is YSYEKL. V was trimmed by 3 bases and J by 3 bases, leaving 13 bases between them. CDR3 DNA: TGCGCCAGCAGCCAGAGCCCCAGCACGACAGATACGCAGTATTTT. Its protein is CASSQSPSTTDTQYF.

The chain joins TRBV28 to TRBJ2-1; maybe TRBD2 (5 bases). CDR1 is MDHEN and CDR2 is SYDVKM in the germline V gene. With 5 bases removed from V and 6 bases from J, the gap between germline ends came to 17 bases. This CDR3 has 15 residues. DNA for the CDR3: TGTGCCAGCAGTCCCCTCGAGGGATTTTTCAATGAGCAGTTCTTC. It specifies CASSPLEGFFNEQFF.